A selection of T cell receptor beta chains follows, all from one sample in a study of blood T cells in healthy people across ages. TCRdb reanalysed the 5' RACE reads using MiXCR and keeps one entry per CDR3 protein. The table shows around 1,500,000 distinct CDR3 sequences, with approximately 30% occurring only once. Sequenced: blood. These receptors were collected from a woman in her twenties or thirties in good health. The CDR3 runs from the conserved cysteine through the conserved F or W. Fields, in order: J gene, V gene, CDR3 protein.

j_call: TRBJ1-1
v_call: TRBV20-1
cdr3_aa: CIGGGPTEAFF

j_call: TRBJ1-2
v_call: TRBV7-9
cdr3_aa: CASSPEQLYGYTF

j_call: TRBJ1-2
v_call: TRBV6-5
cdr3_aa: CASSYDTNYGYTF

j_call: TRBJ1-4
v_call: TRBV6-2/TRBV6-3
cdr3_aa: CASLYRAGGGGKLFF

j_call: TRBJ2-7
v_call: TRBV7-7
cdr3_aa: CASSLTGRTDEQYF

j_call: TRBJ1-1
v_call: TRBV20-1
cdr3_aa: CSAQIREGQAEAFF

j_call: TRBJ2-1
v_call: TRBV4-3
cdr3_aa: CASSQVRSVGEQFF

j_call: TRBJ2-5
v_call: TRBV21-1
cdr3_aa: CASSKALSTGRRVQETQYF

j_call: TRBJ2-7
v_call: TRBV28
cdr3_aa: CASISLTGTYEQYF

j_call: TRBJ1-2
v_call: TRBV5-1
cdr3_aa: CASSSGISRYGYTF

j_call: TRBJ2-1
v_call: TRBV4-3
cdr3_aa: CASSRGSGVYNEQFF

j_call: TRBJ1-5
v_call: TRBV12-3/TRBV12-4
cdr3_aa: CASSLTWGGSNQPQHF

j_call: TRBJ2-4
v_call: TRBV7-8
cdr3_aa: CASSLWTPGAKNIQYF

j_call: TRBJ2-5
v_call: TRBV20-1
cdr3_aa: CSARDGRAVQETQYF

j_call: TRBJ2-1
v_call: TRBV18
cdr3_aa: CASSPKEESYNERYF

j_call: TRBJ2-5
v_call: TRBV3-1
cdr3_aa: CASSFGTSREETQYF

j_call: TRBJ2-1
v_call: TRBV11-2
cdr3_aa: CASSLEGERGATYNEQFF

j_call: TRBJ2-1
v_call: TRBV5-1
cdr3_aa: CASSPEQGANEQFF

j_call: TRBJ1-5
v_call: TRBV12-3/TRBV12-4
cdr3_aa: CAGSLSNQPQHF

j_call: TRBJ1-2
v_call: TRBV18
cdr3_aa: CASSRGQDEVDGYTF

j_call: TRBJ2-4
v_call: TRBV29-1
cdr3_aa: CSVYRAGGPMRSANIQYF

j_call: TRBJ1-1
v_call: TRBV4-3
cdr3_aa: CASSQDTGGEAFF

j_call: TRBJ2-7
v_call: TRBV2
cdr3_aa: CARAVGGSYEQYF

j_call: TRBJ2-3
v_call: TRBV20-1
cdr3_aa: CSARAPSGSPDTQYF

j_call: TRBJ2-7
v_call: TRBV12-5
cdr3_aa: CDGGARYEQYF

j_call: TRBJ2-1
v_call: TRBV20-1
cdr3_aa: CSAHGGSSGYNEQFF

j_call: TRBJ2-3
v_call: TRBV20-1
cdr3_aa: CSVPLAVTSTDTQYF

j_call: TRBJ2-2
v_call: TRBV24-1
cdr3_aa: CATSDSAGWGTGELFF

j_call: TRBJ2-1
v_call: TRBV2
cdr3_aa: CASSGLAGEYNEQFF

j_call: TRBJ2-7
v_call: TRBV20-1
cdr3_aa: CSASRVHEQYF

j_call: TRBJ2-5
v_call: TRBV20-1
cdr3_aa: CSARETSGSWEQYF

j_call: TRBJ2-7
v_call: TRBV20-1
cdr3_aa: CSAEDSTSNPYEQYF

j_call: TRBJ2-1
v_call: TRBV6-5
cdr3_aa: CASSYSPGRGETQFF

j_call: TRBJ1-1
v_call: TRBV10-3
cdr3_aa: CAISEPGQGEAFF

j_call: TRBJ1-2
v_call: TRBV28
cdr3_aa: CASSSLPATGRHGYTF

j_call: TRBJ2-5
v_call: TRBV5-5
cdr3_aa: CASSQEISSGAETQYF

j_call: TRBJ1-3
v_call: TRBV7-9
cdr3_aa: CASSHTAAGNTIYF

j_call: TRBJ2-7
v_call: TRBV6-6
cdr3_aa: CASSFLTSDSYVQYF

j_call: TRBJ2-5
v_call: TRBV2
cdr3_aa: CASQTTSGSPETQYF

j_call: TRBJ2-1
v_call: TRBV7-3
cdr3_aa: CASSLWGSSYNEQFF

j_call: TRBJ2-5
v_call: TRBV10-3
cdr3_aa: CAIKRGYQETQYF

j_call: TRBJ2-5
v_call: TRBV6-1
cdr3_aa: CASRKSWGRIQETQYF

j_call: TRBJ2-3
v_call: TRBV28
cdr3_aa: CASSKPGRGTDTQYF